Shown below are 2 T cell receptor beta chains from a single sample sequenced in a study of cytomegalovirus exposure and HLA in healthy donors (dated 2017 in TCRdb). Library prep was done by the immunoSEQ multiplex PCR assay. The multiplex PCR relied on a mix of 60 forward primers for TCR Vbeta segments and 13 reverse primers for TCR Jbeta segments. The table was pulled from immuneACCESS by TCRdb, which kept in-frame rearrangements only. Such tables lose some clones; where checked, under half of the loss comes from unresolved V genes, and the rest has no known cause. The sample records about 63,000 clones, more than 70% of which are singletons. In total, the top ten clones hold roughly 23% of the sample. The sample was PBMCs. These receptors came from a woman in her 40s in good health and CMV-seropositive.

This clone was observed a handful of times. The genes are TRBV29-1 and TRBJ1-1; 10 bases fit TRBD1. J gave up 4 bases and V 3 bases, and 2 bases lay outside the gene matches. The CDR3 sequence is 13 residues long. Germline CDR1 SQVTM, CDR2 ANQGSEA. The CDR3 loop is CSVEGQGSTEAFF. The CDR3 DNA reads as TGCAGCGTTGAGGGACAGGGGAGCACTGAAGCTTTCTTT.

This clone occurred a few times. The chain recombines TRBV7-8 with TRBJ1-2; TRBD1 matches 9 bases. Germline lookup yields CDR1 SGHVS and CDR2 FQNEAQ. J lost 8 bases, V lost 6 bases, and 4 bases had no gene match. The CDR3 extends over 12 amino acids. The CDR3 spells CASRGQGLGYTF. In nucleotides, the CDR3 is TGTGCCAGCAGGGGACAGGGCTTGGGCTACACCTTC. Drawing the rest from reference TRBV7-8 and TRBJ1-2, the complete variable domain is GAGVSQSPRYKVAKRGQDVALRCDPISGHVSLFWYQQALGQGPEFLTYFQNEAQLDKSGLPSDRFFAERPEGSVSTLKIQRTQQEDSAVYLCASRGQGLGYTFGSGTRLTVV.